Listed below are T cell receptor beta chains from one sample, sequenced in a study of T cell repertoires in cytomegalovirus infection. TCRdb analysed the reads with MiXCR anew, one entry per CDR3 protein. The profile shows 290,000 or so distinct CDR3 sequences, about a tenth of them singletons. Sequencing used PBMCs. These receptors all stem from a human donor in good health (CMV status not recorded). Some clones in this sample may be carry-over from other donors' samples. The CDR3 runs from the conserved cysteine through the conserved F or W. A D gene is named only where the DNA matches it firmly. The size field is filled for only some rows; it gives once, few, many or a size class.

clone_size	v_call	j_call	d_call	cdr3_aa	cdr3_nt
few	TRBV2	TRBJ1-1	-	CASWGSKTEAFF	TGTGCCAGCTGGGGAAGTAAGACTGAAGCTTTCTTT
many	TRBV28	TRBJ2-1	-	CASKRSHEQFF	TGTGCCAGCAAGAGGTCTCATGAGCAGTTCTTC
many	TRBV6-5	TRBJ1-5	-	CASSYMYSNQPQHF	TGTGCCAGCAGTTACATGTATAGCAATCAGCCCCAGCATTTT
-	TRBV10-3	TRBJ2-1	TRBD2	CASRGRVAGGQVGSYNEQFF	TGTGCATCCAGGGGAAGGGTAGCGGGGGGGCAAGTCGGCTCCTACAATGAGCAGTTCTTC
many	TRBV10-3	TRBJ2-2	TRBD1	CAIRDRGFNTGELFF	TGTGCCATCCGGGACAGGGGATTCAACACCGGGGAGCTGTTTTTT
few	TRBV5-1	TRBJ2-2	-	CASSVRGPNTGELFF	TGCGCCAGCAGCGTACGGGGCCCCAACACCGGGGAGCTGTTTTTT
many	TRBV15	TRBJ2-5	-	CATSRDVARQETQYF	TGTGCCACCAGCAGAGATGTAGCCCGGCAAGAGACCCAGTACTTC
few	TRBV14	TRBJ2-7	-	CASSQAGMGPHSYEQYF	TGTGCCAGCAGCCAAGCCGGAATGGGGCCGCACTCCTACGAGCAGTACTTC
many	TRBV29-1	TRBJ2-2	-	CSVRQDNTGELFF	TGCAGCGTACGACAGGATAACACCGGGGAGCTGTTTTTT
many	TRBV20-1	TRBJ1-1	-	CSARTTMNTEAFF	TGCAGTGCTAGAACGACAATGAACACTGAAGCTTTCTTT